The text below deals with one T cell receptor beta chain. Its antigen remains undetermined. Qualities for individual bases were not recorded, and no much larger clone is one base off. Counted from cysteine to phenylalanine, this CDR3 has 14 amino acids. Only the CDR3 region is kept as DNA, spanning 42 bases read in frame from base 1. The CDR1 and CDR2 encoded by the germline V gene are SGHVS and FQNEAQ. V loses 5 bases, J loses 3 bases, and the germline ends lie 10 bases apart. A constant-region primer and ProtoScript II reverse transcriptase were used to reverse-transcribe TCRbeta-specific cDNA from around 480 ng total RNA. The TCRbeta libraries were prepared through three rounds of nested multiplex PCR following a slightly modified ARM-PCR procedure. Multiplex TRBV1-TRBV30 forward primers and a Cbeta reverse primer were used in the first two PCR rounds, each of which was run for 9 to 11 cycles. Sample barcodes and Illumina adapters were added in a final 25-cycle PCR with Deep VentR polymerase. Amplicons of 200-500 bp were gel-purified with a QIAquick gel extraction kit before sequencing. The TCRbeta amplicons were sequenced with 250-bp paired-end reads on an Illumina HiSeq 2500. From the authors' description of their analysis: Quality trimming of reads was performed with Trimmomatic v0.33, and paired reads were merged with FLASH v1.2.11 so that full CDR3 sequences could be recovered. V, D and J germline segments were assigned to the rearranged TCRbeta sequences using MiGEC v1.2.1b. VDJtools v1.0.0 computed clonotype statistics and Shannon-Wiener diversity indices. To cut down on sampling bias, every analysis after diversity analysis relied on just the 250 most abundant clonotypes from each sample. Starting from the raw public reads, TCRdb applied fastp trimming at Q25, assembled clones with MiXCR and retained in-frame beta chains. Under each unique CDR3 protein, matching rows form one entry showing the most common genes and DNA. TCRdb, not the authors, supplied the V and J calls. This sample is represented by some 180,000 distinct CDR3 sequences; about 60% of them were singletons. Of the sample, around three quarters falls within the top ten clones.

These data belong to a study of tumor-infiltrating lymphocytes in primary liver carcinoma (dated by TCRdb to about 2017). At the level of the whole study: Four to six patients with histopathologically diagnosed primary liver carcinoma underwent surgical resection in China between late 2015 and March 2016. Each sample produced about 3.5 to 8 million productive TCRbeta reads, and read depth showed no significant difference between tissue types. The study combined TCRbeta repertoire sequencing, expression microarrays and whole-exome sequencing across five regions of each liver tumor, with adjacent normal tissue and blood. TCRbeta repertoire sequencing covered about 35 specimens from 5 patients: some 25 tumor regions, 5 adjacent noncancerous liver tissues and 5 peripheral blood samples. The five patients had tumors of stage T1-T3 N0M0, with maximum diameters ranging from about 4 to 11 cm. Repertoires from technical replicates were highly reproducible, with mean shared-clone rates roughly 0.87 and correlation coefficients above 0.98. Of the five patients (three men and two women, aged 30 to 69 years), four had hepatocellular carcinoma and one had combined HCC and intrahepatic cholangiocarcinoma. The research as a whole found: A significantly larger repertoire fraction was made up by the top 250 clones in tumors than in blood (p = 0.039). Repertoire overlap was found to be higher between tumor regions (mean approximately 35%) than between tumor-adjacent (around 17%) or tumor-blood (around 15%) pairs, consistent with antigen-driven expansion. Since the samples were bulk and unsorted, there was no way to compare CD4+ and CD8+ T cell repertoires. Because only the TCR beta chain was sequenced and unpaired alpha chains were not captured, true repertoire diversity is likely underestimated. Only four or five patients were included in the study, and the authors note that the findings should be validated in a larger study.

Blood RNA was extracted from unsorted whole blood using TRIzol reagent, and germline DNA was obtained with the DNeasy Blood & Tissue kit. At the time of sampling, the patients were treatment-naive and had chronic HBV infection. About 4 milliliters of peripheral blood were collected into K2EDTA tubes before surgery. This clonotype was obtained from a man in his forties with primary liver carcinoma and hepatitis B virus infection. The rearrangement combines TRBV7-8 with TRBJ1-4; the D gene is possibly TRBD1, with 5 bases matching. The source material was peripheral blood. CDR3 protein: CASSPGGANEKLFF. Read as DNA, the sequence is TGTGCCAGCAGCCCGGGAGGGGCTAATGAAAAACTGTTTTTT.